Listed here are 17 T cell receptor beta chains from one sample, sequenced in a study of T cells in Graves' hyperthyroidism and ophthalmopathy. Regions amplified from RNA transcripts were the TCR beta CDR3 regions. During a first-round RT-PCR of the TCR CDR3, the HTBI primer set was used. TCRdb re-analysed the multiplex PCR reads in MiXCR, keeping a single row per CDR3 protein. The data hold 300,000 to 500,000 distinct CDR3 sequences, with more than 12% observed a single time. The sequenced material came from blood. These receptors came from a woman in her 30s with Graves' hyperthyroidism.

This clonotype has ten or more counts. The chain couples TRBV3-1 to TRBJ1-6, with TRBD1 identical over 7 bases. The CDR3 has 15 residues. The V gene end was trimmed by 1 base and the J gene end by 6 bases; junction bases not matched to a gene: 3. Germline values: CDR1 LGHDT, CDR2 YNNKEL (reference sequence). The CDR3 is CASSQATGVNSPLHF. Written as DNA, the CDR3 is TGTGCCAGCAGCCAAGCCACAGGGGTTAATTCACCCCTCCACTTT.

At least ten counts were recorded for this clonotype. The chain recombines TRBV2 with TRBJ2-1; 8 nucleotides agree with TRBD2. With V trimmed by 2 bases and J by 7 bases, 16 bases remained unmatched. CDR1 and CDR2 from the germline V gene are SNHLY and FYNNEI. The CDR3 has 18 amino acids. The CDR3 loop reads CASSESGRGGPGPNEQFF. CDR3 nucleotides: TGTGCCAGCAGTGAATCGGGACGGGGGGGACCTGGTCCTAATGAGCAGTTCTTC.

The chain is built from TRBV9 and TRBJ1-2; D unclear. The CDR3 totals 15 residues. V was cut by 0 bases and J by 7 bases, with 16 bases left in between. The germline V gene encodes CDR1 SGDLS and CDR2 YYNGEE. The CDR3 DNA sequence: TGTGCCAGCAGCGTAGACCGGGCCGATCGGGGTGGCTACACCTTC. Its protein is CASSVDRADRGGYTF.

This clonotype has ten or more counts. The genes are TRBV11-2 and TRBJ2-5; D not resolved. The CDR3 covers 14 residues. In germline, CDR1 is SGHAT, CDR2 FQNNGV. Between the trimmed V and J ends, which lost 3 bases and 2 bases, there was a span of 10 bases. The CDR3 region has the DNA TGTGCCAGCAGCTTCGGGTCTAAACAAGAGACCCAGTACTTC. Protein: CASSFGSKQETQYF.

This clonotype was seen at least ten times. This CDR3 reads CASSLARSYNEQFF. The CDR3 region has the DNA TGTGCCAGCAGCTTAGCTCGGAGTTACAATGAGCAGTTCTTC. V gene TRBV7-2 combines with J gene TRBJ2-1; D unresolved. Germline V gene lookup returns CDR1 SGHTA and CDR2 FQGNSA. The V end was cut by 0 bases, the J end by 4 bases, with 7 bases between. The CDR3 has 14 amino acids.

The gene calls are TRBV6-1 and TRBJ1-1; possibly TRBD1 for D (6 bases). The V end lost 8 bases, the J end lost 3 bases, and 7 bases lay between the germline ends. CDR1 and CDR2 (germline): MNHNS, SASEGT. The length of the CDR3 is 11 residues. The DNA of the CDR3 is TGTGCCAGCGGACAGCACACTGAAGCTTTCTTT. It is translated as CASGQHTEAFF.

The sample holds many counts of this clonotype. The rearrangement links TRBV2 to TRBJ2-2; D possibly corresponds to TRBD2 (5 bases). V lost 0 bases and J 7 bases, leaving 12 bases between the germline ends. This CDR3 contains 15 residues. Germline V CDR1 and CDR2: SNHLY, FYNNEI. For the CDR3, the DNA is TGTGCCAGCAGTGAAGCGCTTATCACTAGCGGGGAGCTGTTTTTT. Residues: CASSEALITSGELFF.

This clonotype has just a few counts. The V and J genes are TRBV6-4 and TRBJ1-1; possible D gene TRBD1, 5 bases. This CDR3 has 15 amino acids. From germline, CDR1 is MRHNA and CDR2 SNTAGT. Between the trimmed V and J ends, which lost 3 bases and 0 bases, there was a span of 11 bases. The CDR3 bases are TGTGCCAGCAGTGAGGGATGGGGGATGAACACTGAAGCTTTCTTT. Translation: CASSEGWGMNTEAFF.

This clonotype was seen once. This may be a read error, as it is one base from a much larger clone. The V and J genes are TRBV18 and TRBJ1-2; perhaps TRBD1 as D (6 bases). The length of the CDR3 is 15 residues. The V gene's germline CDR1 is KGHSH and CDR2 LQKENI. The germline V and J ends were trimmed by 4 bases and 1 base, with 13 bases remaining between them. CDR3 coding DNA: TGTGCCAGCTCACTACAGGGATCCCTTAACTATGGCTACACCTTC. Translated: CASSLQGSLNYGYTF.

This clonotype occurred many times. The V and J genes are TRBV30 and TRBJ2-2; no reliable D call. V was cut by 0 bases and J by 8 bases, with 16 bases left in between. The length of the CDR3 is 15 residues. Per germline, CDR1 GTSNPN and CDR2 SVGIG (reference sequence). CDR3 region: CAWSVMPKGKGELFF. CDR3 coding DNA: TGTGCCTGGAGTGTAATGCCTAAGGGAAAGGGGGAGCTGTTTTTT.

On this clonotype itself: This may come from a read error, since a much larger clone is one base off. This chain links TRBV5-6 with TRBJ2-1; weak D call: TRBD2 (5 bases). The DNA end lines up better with TRBJ2-7; the J call may be wrong. CDR1 and CDR2 from the germline V gene are SGHDT and YYEEEE. The CDR3 is 17 amino acids. The CDR3 is CASSLARVGSTYNEQYF. CDR3 nucleotides: TGTGCCAGCAGCTTGGCGCGGGTGGGAAGTACCTACAATGAGCAGTACTTC.

V gene TRBV7-9 combines with J gene TRBJ2-1, with 11 bases lining up with TRBD2. CDR3 length: 15 amino acids. With 5 bases clipped from V and 6 bases from J, the junction kept 6 bases outside the gene matches. Germline lookup yields CDR1 SEHNR and CDR2 FQNEAQ (reference sequence). For the CDR3, the DNA is TGTGCCAGCAGCCCTCTAGCGGGAGGCCCCAATGAGCAGTTCTTC. Translated, it gives CASSPLAGGPNEQFF.

This clonotype was detected once. CDR3 sequence: CAWNRKSGRTQETQYF. The CDR3 DNA reads TGTGCCTGGAATCGTAAGTCGGGACGGACACAAGAGACCCAGTACTTC. This chain links TRBV30 with TRBJ2-5; D may be TRBD1 or TRBD2 (5 bases each). The germline CDR1 and CDR2 sequences are GTSNPN and SVGIG (reference sequence). The CDR3 extends over 16 amino acids. V was pared by 4 bases and J by 2 bases, with 20 bases between.

This clonotype has at least ten counts. The DNA of the CDR3 is TGTGCCAGCACCCTTCTGGGGGGACAGGGGATGAGGAATGAGCAGTTCTTC. Encoded protein: CASTLLGGQGMRNEQFF. This chain uses TRBV6-1 with TRBJ2-1; 10 bases agree with TRBD1. This CDR3 is 17 amino acids long. The germline V gene has CDR1 MNHNS and CDR2 SASEGT. V trimming: 7 bases; J trimming: 7 bases; junction bases outside the gene matches: 16.

V is TRBV9 and J is TRBJ2-1, with D unresolved. V was shortened by 0 bases and J by 4 bases, with 14 bases between the two germline ends. Germline V gene sequence: CDR1 SGDLS, CDR2 YYNGEE. The CDR3 sequence is 16 residues long. CDR3 amino acids: CASSVEFGAQYNEQFF. The CDR3 DNA reads as TGTGCCAGCAGCGTAGAATTCGGCGCCCAATACAATGAGCAGTTCTTC.

This clonotype was counted only a few times. An end of the junction does not agree with germline; a read error may underlie this. This rearrangement joins TRBV5-1 to TRBJ2-1, with a weak D call TRBD2 (5 bases). Germline V gene sequence: CDR1 SGHRS, CDR2 YFSETQ. There are 16 residues in the CDR3. The CDR3 DNA is TGCGCTAGCAGCTTAACAGCGGCGAGCTCCTACAATGAGCAGTTCTTC. Translating gives CASSLTAASSYNEQFF. The full variable domain, completed using reference TRBV5-1 and TRBJ2-1, is KAGVTQTPRYLIKTRGQQVTLSCSPISGHRSVSWYQQTPGQGLQFLFEYFSETQRNKGNFPGRFSGRQFSNSRSEMNVSTLELGDSALYLCASSLTAASSYNEQFFGPGTRLTVL.

This clonotype was observed at least ten times. CDR3: CASNAAQSNQPQHF. The CDR3 DNA is TGTGCCAGCAACGCTGCACAGAGCAATCAGCCCCAGCATTTT. This rearrangement joins TRBV2 to TRBJ1-5; D unresolved. This CDR3 is built from 14 residues. Germline CDR1 reads SNHLY; CDR2 reads FYNNEI. The V end lost 7 bases, the J end lost 1 base, and 11 bases lay between the germline ends.